This T cell receptor (beta chain) was sequenced during a study of blood T cell repertoires in COVID-19. On the study more broadly: The samples span acute and convalescent COVID-19 from the United States, Italy and Spain. PBMCs, B-cell-depleted T cells, or T cells provided the cDNA or gDNA that made up the material.

In the authors' workflow: The authors estimated nucleated cell counts from reference gene primer amplification. Clones were read by immunoSEQ multiplex PCR, and TCRdb kept only the in-frame ones, dropping some. V, J and clone size derive from that table, while D and trimming were established from the DNA sequence. The top ten clones hold around 1.9% of a sample with about 100,000 clones, approximately 92% of them seen once. CDR1 and CDR2 (germline): SGHVS, FQNEAQ. The length of the CDR3 is 16 residues. Trimming cost V 0 bases and J 2 bases, with 13 bases left between them. The V gene is TRBV7-8, the J gene TRBJ1-2; TRBD1 is a possible D gene (6 bases). The sample comprised peripheral blood. The TCR originated in a woman aged 45 to 65 with COVID-19, enrolled during active disease. Here the CDR3 reads CASSLARAGVNYGYTF. CDR3 DNA sequence: TGTGCCAGCAGCTTAGCCCGGGCAGGGGTCAACTATGGCTACACCTTC.